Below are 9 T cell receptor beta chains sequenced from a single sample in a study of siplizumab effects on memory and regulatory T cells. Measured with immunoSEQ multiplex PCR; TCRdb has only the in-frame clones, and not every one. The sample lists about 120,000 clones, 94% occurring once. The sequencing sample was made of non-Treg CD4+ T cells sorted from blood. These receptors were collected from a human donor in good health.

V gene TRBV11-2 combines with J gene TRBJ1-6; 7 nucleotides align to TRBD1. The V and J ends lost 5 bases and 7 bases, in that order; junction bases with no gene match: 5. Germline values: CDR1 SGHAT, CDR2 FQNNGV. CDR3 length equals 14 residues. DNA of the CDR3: TGTGCCAGCAGCCATCCGGACAGGAATTCACCCCTCCACTTT. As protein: CASSHPDRNSPLHF.

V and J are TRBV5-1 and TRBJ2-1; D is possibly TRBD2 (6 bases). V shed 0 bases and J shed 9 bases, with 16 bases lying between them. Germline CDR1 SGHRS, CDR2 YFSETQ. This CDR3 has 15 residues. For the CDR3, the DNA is TGCGCCAGCAGCTTGGATCCCTCGGGGGTCGGTGAGCAGTTCTTC. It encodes CASSLDPSGVGEQFF.

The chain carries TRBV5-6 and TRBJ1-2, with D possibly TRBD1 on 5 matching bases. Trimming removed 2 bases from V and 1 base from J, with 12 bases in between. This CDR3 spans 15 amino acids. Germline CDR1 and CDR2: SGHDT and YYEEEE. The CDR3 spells CASSLGDPINYGYTF. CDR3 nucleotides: TGTGCCAGCAGCTTAGGGGACCCTATTAACTATGGCTACACCTTC.

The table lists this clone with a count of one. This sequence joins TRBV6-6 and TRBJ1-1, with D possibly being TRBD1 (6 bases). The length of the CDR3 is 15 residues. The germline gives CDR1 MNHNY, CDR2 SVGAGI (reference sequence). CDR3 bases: TGTGGGTCGTGGGACATCAACGACGGCGGGACTGAAGCTTTCTTT. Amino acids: CGSWDINDGGTEAFF.

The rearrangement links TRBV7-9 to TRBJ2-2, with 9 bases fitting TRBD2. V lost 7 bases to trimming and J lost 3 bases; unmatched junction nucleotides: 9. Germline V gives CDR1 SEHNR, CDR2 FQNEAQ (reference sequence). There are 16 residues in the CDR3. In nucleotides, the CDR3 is TGTGCCAGCACTCCTCCTGGCGGGAGGGACACCGGGGAGCTGTTTTTT. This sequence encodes CASTPPGGRDTGELFF.

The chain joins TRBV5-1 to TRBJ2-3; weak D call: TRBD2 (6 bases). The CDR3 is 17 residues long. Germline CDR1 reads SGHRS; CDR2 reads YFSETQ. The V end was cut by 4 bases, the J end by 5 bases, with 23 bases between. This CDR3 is CASSPRRGGGWIDTQYF. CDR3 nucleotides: TGCGCCAGCAGCCCTAGGCGGGGTGGAGGTTGGATAGATACGCAGTATTTT. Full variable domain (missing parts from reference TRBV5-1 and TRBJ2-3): KAGVTQTPRYLIKTRGQQVTLSCSPISGHRSVSWYQQTPGQGLQFLFEYFSETQRNKGNFPGRFSGRQFSNSRSEMNVSTLELGDSALYLCASSPRRGGGWIDTQYFGPGTRLTVL.

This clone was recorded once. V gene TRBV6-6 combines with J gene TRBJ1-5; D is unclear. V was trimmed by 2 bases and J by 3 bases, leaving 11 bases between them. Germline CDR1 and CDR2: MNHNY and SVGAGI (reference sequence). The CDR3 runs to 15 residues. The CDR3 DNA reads TGTGCCAGCAGTTACACCCGCAGGAACAATCAGCCCCAGCATTTT. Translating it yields CASSYTRRNNQPQHF.

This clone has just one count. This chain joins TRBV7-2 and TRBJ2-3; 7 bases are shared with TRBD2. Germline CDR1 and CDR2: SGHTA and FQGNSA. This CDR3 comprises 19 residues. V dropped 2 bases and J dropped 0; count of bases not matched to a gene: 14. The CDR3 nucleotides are TGTGCCAGCAGCTTACTGGCCTGGATGGGCGGGGGAAGCACAGATACGCAGTATTTT. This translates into CASSLLAWMGGGSTDTQYF.

Here the CDR3 reads CASSQVAGGYTGELFF. CDR3 bases: TGTGCCAGCAGCCAAGTTGCAGGGGGCTACACCGGGGAGCTGTTTTTT. V usage is TRBV14 and J usage is TRBJ2-2; 8 bases line up with TRBD1. From germline, CDR1 is SGHDN and CDR2 FVKESK. This CDR3 contains 16 residues. Trimming at V came to 1 base and at J to 3 bases, leaving 4 bases not matched to a gene.